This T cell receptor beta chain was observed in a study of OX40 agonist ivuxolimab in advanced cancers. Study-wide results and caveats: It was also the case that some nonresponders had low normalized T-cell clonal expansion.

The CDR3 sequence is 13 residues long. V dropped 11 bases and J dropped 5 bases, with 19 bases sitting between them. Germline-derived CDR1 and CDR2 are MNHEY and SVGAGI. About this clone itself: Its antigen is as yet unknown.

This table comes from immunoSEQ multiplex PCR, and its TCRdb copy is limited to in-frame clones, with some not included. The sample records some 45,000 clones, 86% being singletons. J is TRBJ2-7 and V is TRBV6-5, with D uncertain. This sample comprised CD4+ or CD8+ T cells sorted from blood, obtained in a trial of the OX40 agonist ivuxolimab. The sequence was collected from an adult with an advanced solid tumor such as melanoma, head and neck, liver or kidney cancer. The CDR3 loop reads CAFHGPAPDEQYV. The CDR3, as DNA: TGTGCCTTCCACGGGCCAGCGCCCGACGAGCAGTACGTC.